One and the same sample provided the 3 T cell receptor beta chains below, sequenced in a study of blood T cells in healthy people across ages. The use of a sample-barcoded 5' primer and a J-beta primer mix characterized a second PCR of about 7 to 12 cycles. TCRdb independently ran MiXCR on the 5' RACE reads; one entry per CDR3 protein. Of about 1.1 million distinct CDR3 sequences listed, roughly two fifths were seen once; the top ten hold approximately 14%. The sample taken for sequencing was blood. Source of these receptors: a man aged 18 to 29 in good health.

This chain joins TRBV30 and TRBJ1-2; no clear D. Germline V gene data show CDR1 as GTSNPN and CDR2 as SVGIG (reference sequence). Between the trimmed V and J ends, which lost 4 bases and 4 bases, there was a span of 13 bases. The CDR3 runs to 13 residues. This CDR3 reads CAWKVGEIYGYTF. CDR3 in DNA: TGTGCCTGGAAGGTCGGGGAGATCTATGGCTACACCTTC.

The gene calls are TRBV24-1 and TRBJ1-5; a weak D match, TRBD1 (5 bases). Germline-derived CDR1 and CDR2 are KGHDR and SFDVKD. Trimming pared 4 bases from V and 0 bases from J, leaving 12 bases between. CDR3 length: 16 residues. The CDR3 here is CATSESGRNSNQPQHF. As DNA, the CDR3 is TGTGCCACCAGTGAATCGGGACGGAATAGCAATCAGCCCCAGCATTTT.

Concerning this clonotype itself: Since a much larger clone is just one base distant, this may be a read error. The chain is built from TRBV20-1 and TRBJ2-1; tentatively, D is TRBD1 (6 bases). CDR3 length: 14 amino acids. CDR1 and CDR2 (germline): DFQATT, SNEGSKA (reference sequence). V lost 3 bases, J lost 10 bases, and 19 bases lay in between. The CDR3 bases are TGCAGTGCTAGCCGCCGACAGGACCCCTACGAGCAGTTCTTC. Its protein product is CSASRRQDPYEQFF.